Listed below are T cell receptor beta chains from one sample, sequenced in a study of CD8 T cells in ankylosing spondylitis. Each CDR3 protein is one row after TCRdb ran MiXCR on the 5' RACE reads. The sample has about 52,000 distinct CDR3 sequences; about 7.8% are singletons. The sequencing input was blood, either unsorted or a sorted T cell fraction (not recorded which). These receptors all stem from a female donor with ankylosing spondylitis or in good health (not recorded which). Each CDR3 is given without its conserved first and last residue. Size values are once, few and many counts, or a class for expanded clones, and some rows have none.

j_call clone_size v_call cdr3_aa
TRBJ2-2 NA TRBV20-1 SARGQGAIGELF
TRBJ2-7 few TRBV3-1 ASSQAGDYEQY
TRBJ1-1 many TRBV7-2 ASKPAGANTEAF
TRBJ2-6 many TRBV15 ATSVFLGGDMANVLT
TRBJ2-7 NA TRBV20-1 SAGRDRGIYEQY
TRBJ1-2 many TRBV5-1 ASSLDPGQPQRGYT
TRBJ1-2 many TRBV20-1 SVSGPYNYGYT
TRBJ1-1 NA TRBV28 ASSLVWGGTQNTEAF
TRBJ1-5 many TRBV18 ASSPQRDRGIQPQH
TRBJ2-1 many TRBV20-1 SALRPSSSYNEQF
TRBJ1-6 many TRBV5-1 ASSLRNRDNSPLH
TRBJ2-5 few TRBV29-1 SARDRAASSQY
TRBJ1-2 NA TRBV29-1 SAIEGGYDGYT
TRBJ1-1 medium-sized TRBV5-1 ASSLTGERATEAF
TRBJ1-5 many TRBV7-6 ASSLGTGWNQPQH
TRBJ1-2 many TRBV6-5 ASSYSIGAGYGYT
TRBJ1-2 many TRBV5-5 ASSVTLGQDYGYT
TRBJ2-1 many TRBV4-3 ASSQDRTSRSNEQF
TRBJ2-1 many TRBV27 TSSHRDRGISYNEQF
TRBJ1-1 many TRBV20-1 SAGGPEAF
TRBJ2-3 many TRBV30 AWNRGNTDTQY
TRBJ1-2 many TRBV3-1 ASSSRDSGST